Presented here are 8 T cell receptor beta chains from one specimen sequenced in a study of T cell changes during pregnancy in multiple sclerosis (dated 2019 in TCRdb). Libraries were prepared through the immunoSEQ multiplex PCR assay. TCRdb holds this immuneACCESS table with in-frame rearrangements only. Some clones are missing; in checked studies, unresolved V genes explain under half, and the rest has no known cause. Here the sample has some 60,000 clones; 80% to 95% occur a single time. The top ten clonotypes cover over 0.8% of the sample. The sample in question was peripheral blood, obtained in the first trimester of pregnancy. The receptors come from a female donor with multiple sclerosis, enrolled in a pregnancy study.

The rearrangement uses TRBV11-2 and TRBJ2-5; D is ambiguous. In germline, CDR1 is SGHAT, CDR2 FQNNGV. Trimming removed 3 bases from V and 7 bases from J, with 18 bases in between. The length of the CDR3 is 15 residues. The DNA of the CDR3 is TGTGCCAGCAGCTTGCTTCCCGTGGGCGTAGGGACCCAGTACTTC. Translated: CASSLLPVGVGTQYF.

The chain employs TRBV7-2 and TRBJ2-2; possible D gene TRBD1, 5 bases. The germline CDR1 and CDR2 sequences are SGHTA and FQGNSA. V was clipped by 2 bases and J by 2 bases, with 9 bases between them. The CDR3 extends over 15 amino acids. The CDR3 loop reads CASSLSGFNTGELFF. The CDR3 nucleotides read TGTGCCAGCAGCTTATCAGGGTTCAACACCGGGGAGCTGTTTTTT. The full variable domain, completed using reference TRBV7-2 and TRBJ2-2, is GAGVSQSPSNKVTEKGKDVELRCDPISGHTALYWYRQSLGQGLEFLIYFQGNSAPDKSGLPSDRFSAERTGGSVSTLTIQRTQQEDSAVYLCASSLSGFNTGELFFGEGSRLTVL.

The chain carries TRBV7-3 and TRBJ2-1; TRBD2 matches 13 bases. CDR1 and CDR2 from the germline V gene are SGHTA and FQGTGA. This CDR3 is built from 15 residues. With 4 bases clipped from V and 6 bases from J, the junction kept 3 bases outside the gene matches. CDR3 coding DNA: TGTGCCAGCAGCTACACTAGCGGGGGGGCCAATGAGCAGTTCTTC. Protein product: CASSYTSGGANEQFF.

V usage is TRBV6-1 and J usage is TRBJ2-7; 7 bases are shared with TRBD1. This CDR3 is built from 15 residues. Germline V gives CDR1 MNHNS, CDR2 SASEGT. The V segment lost 6 bases and the J segment 3 bases; nucleotides outside the gene matches: 11. DNA for the CDR3: TGTGCCAGCAGAGCGAACCCCGGGACAGACTACGAGCAGTACTTC. Its protein product is CASRANPGTDYEQYF.

This CDR3 is CASSASGGRDTQYF. Written as DNA, the CDR3 is TGTGCCAGCAGCGCCAGCGGGGGGCGTGATACGCAGTATTTT. The V gene is TRBV7-3, the J gene TRBJ2-3, with TRBD2 identical over 9 bases. This CDR3 is 14 amino acids long. V lost 5 bases to trimming and J lost 6 bases; unmatched junction nucleotides: 6. The germline V gene encodes CDR1 SGHTA and CDR2 FQGTGA.

The chain has TRBV4-1 and TRBJ1-4, with a possible D match to TRBD1 (5 bases). Per germline, CDR1 MGHRA and CDR2 YSYEKL. This CDR3 has 16 residues. Deletions cut 0 bases from V and 2 bases from J, with 10 bases between. The CDR3 loop is CASSQETGLTNEKLFF. DNA for the CDR3: TGCGCCAGCAGCCAAGAAACGGGACTCACTAATGAAAAACTGTTTTTT.

This clone was detected once. The chain combines TRBV15 with TRBJ2-2, with a tentative D call TRBD2 (5 bases). Trimming took off 6 bases at V and 5 bases at J, with 10 bases between the two ends. The CDR3 runs 13 residues. Germline lookup yields CDR1 LNHNV and CDR2 YYDKDF (reference sequence). The CDR3, as DNA: TGTGCCACCAGGGGAGAGGGAACCGGGGAGCTGTTTTTT. This sequence encodes CATRGEGTGELFF.

The chain joins TRBV2 to TRBJ2-5, with 7 bases aligning to TRBD1. Per germline, CDR1 SNHLY and CDR2 FYNNEI. There are 14 residues in the CDR3. The junction had 5 bases not matched to a gene; V was cut back by 5 bases and J by 2 bases. Here the CDR3 DNA reads TGTGCCAGCAGTCCGCCGACAGGGCAAGAGACCCAGTACTTC. Translating it yields CASSPPTGQETQYF.